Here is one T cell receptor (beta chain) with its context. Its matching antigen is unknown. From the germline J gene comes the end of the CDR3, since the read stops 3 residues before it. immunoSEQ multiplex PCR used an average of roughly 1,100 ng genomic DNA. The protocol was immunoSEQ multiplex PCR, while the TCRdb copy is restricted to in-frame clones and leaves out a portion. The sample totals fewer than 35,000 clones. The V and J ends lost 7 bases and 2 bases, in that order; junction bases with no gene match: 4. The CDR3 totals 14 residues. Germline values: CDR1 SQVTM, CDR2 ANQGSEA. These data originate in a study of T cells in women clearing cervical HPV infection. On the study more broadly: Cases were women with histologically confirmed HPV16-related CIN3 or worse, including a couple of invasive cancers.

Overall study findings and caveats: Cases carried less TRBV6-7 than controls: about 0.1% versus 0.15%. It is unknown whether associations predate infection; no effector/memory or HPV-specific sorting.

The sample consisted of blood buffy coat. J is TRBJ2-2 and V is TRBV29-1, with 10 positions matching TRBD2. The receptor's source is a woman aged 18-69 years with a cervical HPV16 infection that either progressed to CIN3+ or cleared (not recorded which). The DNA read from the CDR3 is TGCAGCGCTAGGACTAGCGGTAACACCGGGGAG. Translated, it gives CSARTSGNTGE. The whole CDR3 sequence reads CSARTSGNTGELFF.